This T cell receptor (beta chain) was captured by sequencing in a study of graft-versus-host responses after intestinal transplantation. Study overall: Recipients received multivisceral, liver-intestinal, or isolated intestinal transplants. Induction using anti-thymocyte globulin, followed by tacrolimus and steroids for 2 to 4 years, was given to all recipients. Study-level points and caveats: The marrow of recipients harbored GvH clones, and ileum or blood showed some of them first.

The method was immunoSEQ multiplex PCR; TCRdb's version includes in-frame clones alone and lacks a portion of them. The table has tens of thousands of clones, roughly 94% seen once; the top ten hold roughly 0.54%. To note about this clone: The antigen is undetermined.

The CDR3 has 18 residues. Here the sequenced sample was PBMCs, taken 156 days after intestinal transplant. The TCR originated in a human patient who received an intestinal transplant, so some T cells may come from the graft donor. The chain is built from TRBV12-1 and TRBJ2-2; no DNA check was done on the table's D call, TRBD2. TRBV12-1 is tagged as a pseudogene. The CDR3 nucleotides are TGTGCCAGCAGCTTCGGGACTAGCGGGAGGGATAACACCGGGGAGCTGTTTTTT. It yields the protein CASSFGTSGRDNTGELFF.